These 31 T cell receptor beta chains came from one sample sequenced in a study of shared clonotypes between healthy human individuals. Method: immunoSEQ multiplex PCR; TCRdb's copy keeps in-frame clones and lacks some. The data show roughly 2.1 million clones, under 95% seen once. It was CD45RO-negative cells, positively selected for CCR7, that made up naive CD8 cells, with terminally differentiated effector memory CD45RA+ cells excluded. Sequencing was done on a sample of naive CD8+ T cells from PBMCs. The receptors shown here come from a man between 18 and 35 years old in good health. Some clones in this sample may be carry-over from other donors' samples.

As concerns this clone: Within the sample, other DNA sequences also encode this same CDR3. The CDR3: CASSFGYNEQFF. The CDR3 region has the DNA TGTGCCAGCAGTTTCGGTTACAATGAGCAGTTCTTC. This chain uses TRBV27 with TRBJ2-1; D remains unclear. The CDR3 is 12 residues long. V gave up 3 bases and J gave up 4 bases, with 4 bases separating them. Per the germline V gene, CDR1 is MNHEY and CDR2 is SMNVEV (reference sequence).

V and J are TRBV27 and TRBJ2-7; TRBD2 agrees at 9 bases. The CDR3 consists of 16 residues. Germline V gene sequence: CDR1 MNHEY, CDR2 SMNVEV (reference sequence). J gave up 2 bases and V 1 base, and 6 bases lay outside the gene matches. CDR3 bases: TGTGCCAGCAGTTTATATATGGGCGGGAGGGCCTACGAGCAGTACTTC. This sequence encodes CASSLYMGGRAYEQYF.

The chain carries TRBV11-3 and TRBJ2-7; D might be TRBD1 (6 bases). CDR1 and CDR2 (germline): SGHNT, YENEEA. Trimming stripped 5 bases from V and 6 bases from J, with 14 bases between. CDR3 length: 13 residues. For the CDR3, the DNA is TGTGCCAGCAGCCCAGACAGGTCTGGCGAGCAGTACTTC. Amino acid sequence: CASSPDRSGEQYF.

This rearrangement joins TRBV29-1 to TRBJ2-2; D is unclear. CDR3 length: 16 amino acids. V was shortened by 5 bases and J by 5 bases, with 21 bases between the two germline ends. The germline gives CDR1 SQVTM, CDR2 ANQGSEA. CDR3 coding DNA: TGCAGCGTTTGGGTCCTAGGCGGTGTCGGAACCGGGGAGCTGTTTTTT. This encodes CSVWVLGGVGTGELFF.

A remark on this clone: The identical CDR3 is also encoded by other nucleotide sequences in the sample. The chain couples TRBV5-6 to TRBJ2-7; TRBD1 aligns across 10 bases. The V gene's germline CDR1 is SGHDT and CDR2 YYEEEE. V lost 2 bases, J lost 3 bases, and 2 bases stayed unmatched. CDR3 length: 14 residues. The CDR3 nucleotides are TGTGCCAGCAGCTTCGGGACAGGGGACTACGAGCAGTACTTC. Protein sequence: CASSFGTGDYEQYF. Full variable domain (rest looked up from reference TRBV5-6 and TRBJ2-7): DAGVTQSPTHLIKTRGQQVTLRCSPKSGHDTVSWYQQALGQGPQFIFQYYEEEERQRGNFPDRFSGHQFPNYSSELNVNALLLGDSALYLCASSFGTGDYEQYFGPGTRLTVT.

CDR3 protein: CASSLGAVTNYGYTF. The CDR3, as DNA: TGTGCCAGCAGCTTAGGGGCGGTCACCAACTATGGCTACACCTTC. V usage is TRBV7-8 and J usage is TRBJ1-2; D not resolved. Germline V gene lookup returns CDR1 SGHVS and CDR2 FQNEAQ. The CDR3 length is 15 residues. V was shortened by 1 base and J by 2 bases, with 11 bases between the two germline ends.

This clone was seen more than once but under ten times. This chain links TRBV19 with TRBJ1-2; the match to TRBD1 covers 12 bases. This CDR3 has 15 amino acids. The germline V gene has CDR1 LNHDA and CDR2 SQIVND (reference sequence). V dropped 6 bases and J dropped 8; count of bases not matched to a gene: 10. This CDR3 is CASRHHGTGGVGYTF. CDR3 nucleotide sequence: TGTGCCAGTAGGCATCACGGGACAGGGGGCGTGGGCTACACCTTC. The full variable domain, completed using reference TRBV19 and TRBJ1-2, is DGGITQSPKYLFRKEGQNVTLSCEQNLNHDAMYWYRQDPGQGLRLIYYSQIVNDFQKGDIAEGYSVSREKKESFPLTVTSAQKNPTAFYLCASRHHGTGGVGYTFGSGTRLTVV.

The chain employs TRBV27 and TRBJ2-7; D may be TRBD2 (7 bases). CDR3 length: 19 amino acids. Trimming stripped 4 bases from V and 3 bases from J, with 28 bases between. Per the germline V gene, CDR1 is MNHEY and CDR2 is SMNVEV (reference sequence). The chain's CDR3 is CASSSSPRGGRTLVYEQYF. As DNA, the CDR3 is TGTGCCAGCAGTTCAAGTCCTAGGGGGGGCCGGACCTTGGTCTACGAGCAGTACTTC.

The chain recombines TRBV5-6 with TRBJ1-2, with 8 bases fitting TRBD1. The CDR3 consists of 14 residues. Trimming took 7 bases from V and 4 from J; bases not matched to a gene: 9. Germline CDR1 is SGHDT and CDR2 is YYEEEE. CDR3: CASGFGTGSYGYTF. The CDR3 DNA sequence: TGTGCCAGCGGATTCGGGACAGGCAGCTATGGCTACACCTTC.

The chain links TRBV11-2 to TRBJ2-5, with 10 bases identical to TRBD1. Germline V gene data show CDR1 as SGHAT and CDR2 as FQNNGV. V was pared by 5 bases and J by 1 base, with 4 bases of the junction left unmatched. This CDR3 comprises 15 residues. The CDR3 reads CASSLWTGGQETQYF. The CDR3 nucleotides are TGTGCCAGCAGCCTATGGACAGGGGGCCAAGAGACCCAGTACTTC. Using reference TRBV11-2 and TRBJ2-5 for the parts outside the CDR3, the full variable domain is EAGVAQSPRYKIIEKRQSVAFWCNPISGHATLYWYQQILGQGPKLLIQFQNNGVVDDSQLPKDRFSAERLKGVDSTLKIQPAKLEDSAVYLCASSLWTGGQETQYFGPGTRLLVL.

The CDR3 region has the DNA TGTGCCAGCAGTGTACCACAATTATCTGGGGCCAACGTCCTGACTTTC. Translating it yields CASSVPQLSGANVLTF. V usage is TRBV2 and J usage is TRBJ2-6; D is uncertain. Germline V gene lookup returns CDR1 SNHLY and CDR2 FYNNEI. The CDR3 sequence is 16 residues long. Trimming pared 4 bases from V and 1 base from J, leaving 11 bases between.

This chain uses TRBV27 with TRBJ2-1; 12 bases are a match to TRBD2. This CDR3 contains 14 residues. With V trimmed by 7 bases and J by 9 bases, 7 bases remained unmatched. Germline CDR1 and CDR2: MNHEY and SMNVEV (reference sequence). The CDR3 nucleotides read TGTGCCAGCAAGACTAGCGGGAGTTTGAGTGAGCAGTTCTTC. Amino acids: CASKTSGSLSEQFF.

This clone was seen a single time. The DNA for the CDR3 is TGTGCCAGTAGTCGGGCGGGGGAGCTGTTTTTT. This translates into CASSRAGELFF. The V gene is TRBV19, the J gene TRBJ2-2; D gene uncertain. The CDR3 runs 11 residues. Germline lookup yields CDR1 LNHDA and CDR2 SQIVND (reference sequence). Deletions cut 5 bases from V and 8 bases from J, with 6 bases between.

This clone was found once. CDR3 region: CATSRWGETQYF. In DNA, the CDR3 is TGTGCCACCAGCAGGTGGGGGGAAACCCAGTACTTC. The chain uses TRBV15 and TRBJ2-5; tentative D call: TRBD2 (6 bases). This CDR3 spans 12 amino acids. V lost 3 bases and J 8 bases, leaving 10 bases between the germline ends. Germline V lookup: CDR1 LNHNV, CDR2 YYDKDF (reference sequence).

V gene TRBV5-8 combines with J gene TRBJ1-3; D is ambiguous. Deletions cut 3 bases from V and 0 bases from J, with 10 bases between. This CDR3 is built from 15 residues. CDR1 is SGHTS, CDR2 YDEGEE, per germline. The CDR3 DNA is TGTGCCAGCAGCTCAACAGACTTCTCTGGAAACACCATATATTTT. Translating gives CASSSTDFSGNTIYF.

The chain joins TRBV5-6 to TRBJ2-1; D gene unclear. Germline CDR1 is SGHDT and CDR2 is YYEEEE. The CDR3 has 15 amino acids. Between the trimmed V and J ends, which lost 4 bases and 0 bases, there was a span of 11 bases. The CDR3 nucleotides read TGTGCCAGCAGCCCTGACCTTTTCTCCTACAATGAGCAGTTCTTC. Its protein product is CASSPDLFSYNEQFF.

V and J are TRBV6-1 and TRBJ2-7, with D unresolved. Trimming took off 4 bases at V and 3 bases at J, with 10 bases between the two ends. This CDR3 spans 13 amino acids. Germline-derived CDR1 and CDR2 are MNHNS and SASEGT. The CDR3 is CASSAVAVYEQYF. CDR3 in DNA: TGTGCCAGCAGTGCGGTGGCAGTCTACGAGCAGTACTTC.

The chain uses TRBV5-1 and TRBJ2-2; no clear D. The V gene's germline CDR1 is SGHRS and CDR2 YFSETQ. V dropped 0 bases and J dropped 0 bases, with 9 bases sitting between them. The CDR3 extends over 16 amino acids. CDR3 DNA: TGCGCCAGCAGCTTGGCGAGACACGCGAACACCGGGGAGCTGTTTTTT. The encoded protein is CASSLARHANTGELFF.

The chain couples TRBV7-8 to TRBJ2-7, with 8 bases that match TRBD2. Germline loops: CDR1 SGHVS, CDR2 FQNEAQ. This CDR3 region has 16 residues. The junction had 9 bases not matched to a gene; V was cut back by 5 bases and J by 0 bases. Here the CDR3 DNA reads TGTGCCAGCAGCCCCTCCGGGGGGGTTCGCTCCTACGAGCAGTACTTC. As protein: CASSPSGGVRSYEQYF.

This chain joins TRBV19 and TRBJ1-1; no firm D call. Per germline, CDR1 LNHDA and CDR2 SQIVND (reference sequence). V shed 2 bases and J shed 4 bases, with 14 bases lying between them. This CDR3 is built from 15 residues. The CDR3 DNA follows: TGTGCCAGTAGTATATCCAGGAAAGGTAGCACTGAAGCTTTCTTT. Protein product: CASSISRKGSTEAFF.

This sequence joins TRBV5-1 and TRBJ2-2, with 9 positions matching TRBD1. In germline, CDR1 is SGHRS, CDR2 YFSETQ. There are 15 residues in the CDR3. Trimming cost V 4 bases and J 6 bases; bases outside gene matches: 7. The CDR3 DNA reads TGCGCCAGCAGCCCCCACAGGGGGCTAGCCGGGGAGCTGTTTTTT. Translating it yields CASSPHRGLAGELFF. Full variable domain (remainder filled in from reference TRBV5-1 and TRBJ2-2): KAGVTQTPRYLIKTRGQQVTLSCSPISGHRSVSWYQQTPGQGLQFLFEYFSETQRNKGNFPGRFSGRQFSNSRSEMNVSTLELGDSALYLCASSPHRGLAGELFFGEGSRLTVL.

V usage is TRBV10-2 and J usage is TRBJ2-5; D is possibly TRBD1 (6 bases). CDR1 is WSHSY and CDR2 is SAAADI in the germline V gene. Trimming cost V 3 bases and J 3 bases, with 17 bases left between them. This CDR3 is 16 amino acids long. CDR3 sequence (DNA): TGCGCCAGCAGTGATAGGGGGACGGTTGTTGAAGAGACCCAGTACTTC. It translates to CASSDRGTVVEETQYF.

The chain links TRBV11-2 to TRBJ2-1, with D possibly matching TRBD2 (7 bases). Trimming shortened V by 5 bases and J by 7 bases, and 18 bases separated the two germline ends. The CDR3 covers 15 residues. Germline CDR1 SGHAT, CDR2 FQNNGV. The CDR3: CASSPPFGGRNEQFF. The CDR3 coding sequence is TGTGCCAGCAGCCCTCCCTTCGGGGGGCGGAATGAGCAGTTCTTC.

As regards this clone: Other nucleotide sequences from this sample produce the same CDR3. This chain uses TRBV19 with TRBJ2-2; D could derive from TRBD1 or TRBD2 (5 bases each). Between the trimmed V and J ends, which lost 3 bases and 2 bases, there was a span of 10 bases. CDR3 length equals 15 residues. Germline lookup yields CDR1 LNHDA and CDR2 SQIVND (reference sequence). The chain's CDR3 is CASSIAGTNTGELFF. The CDR3 nucleotides read TGTGCCAGTAGTATCGCAGGGACCAACACCGGGGAGCTGTTTTTT.

The V gene is TRBV11-2, the J gene TRBJ2-1; 11 bases match TRBD2. The CDR3 totals 17 residues. The germline V gene has CDR1 SGHAT and CDR2 FQNNGV. V lost 2 bases and J lost 4; bases outside the gene matches: 7. The CDR3 reads CASSLYPLAGEYNEQFF. The CDR3 region has the DNA TGTGCCAGCAGCTTATACCCACTAGCGGGGGAATACAATGAGCAGTTCTTC.

J is TRBJ2-1 and V is TRBV29-1; the D is unclear. The germline V and J ends were trimmed by 7 bases and 1 base, with 11 bases remaining between them. CDR1 and CDR2 from the germline V gene are SQVTM and ANQGSEA. The CDR3 sequence is 13 residues long. The chain's CDR3 is CSGREGSYNEQFF. The CDR3 DNA reads TGCAGCGGTAGAGAAGGTTCCTACAATGAGCAGTTCTTC.

V usage is TRBV5-6 and J usage is TRBJ1-1; D remains ambiguous. The CDR3 spans 12 residues. V lost 0 bases and J lost 11, with 11 bases in between. The germline V gene encodes CDR1 SGHDT and CDR2 YYEEEE. This CDR3 reads CASSLEGVGAFF. The CDR3 DNA reads TGTGCCAGCAGCTTGGAGGGCGTAGGGGCTTTCTTT.

The chain is built from TRBV7-9 and TRBJ1-2; D gene unclear. V was trimmed by 0 bases and J by 4 bases, leaving 12 bases between them. The CDR3 sequence is 15 residues long. Germline CDR1 and CDR2: SEHNR and FQNEAQ (reference sequence). The CDR3 sequence: CASSLALAEVYGYTF. The CDR3 nucleotides read TGTGCCAGCAGCTTAGCTTTGGCAGAAGTCTATGGCTACACCTTC.

The V and J genes are TRBV5-1 and TRBJ2-2, with TRBD2 matching 8 bases. Trimming cost V 8 bases and J 1 base; bases outside gene matches: 10. The CDR3 covers 16 residues. Germline lookup yields CDR1 SGHRS and CDR2 YFSETQ. The CDR3 loop reads CASPPGGTLNTGELFF. CDR3 bases: TGCGCCAGTCCTCCGGGAGGGACACTGAACACCGGGGAGCTGTTTTTT.

V and J are TRBV5-6 and TRBJ2-2, with a weak D call TRBD1 (6 bases). V lost 4 bases and J 3 bases, leaving 13 bases between the germline ends. CDR3 length: 15 amino acids. In germline, CDR1 is SGHDT, CDR2 YYEEEE. The CDR3 bases are TGTGCCAGCAGCGCAGAGGACAGCGACACCGGGGAGCTGTTTTTT. Translated, it gives CASSAEDSDTGELFF.

A word on this clone: Other nucleotide sequences from this sample produce the same CDR3. V gene TRBV29-1 combines with J gene TRBJ2-7, with 8 bases aligning to TRBD2. The CDR3 consists of 12 residues. Germline loops: CDR1 SQVTM, CDR2 ANQGSEA. The trim removed 6 bases at V and 1 base at J, leaving 2 bases unmatched. The CDR3: CSVAGESYEQYF. The CDR3 coding sequence is TGCAGCGTAGCGGGAGAGTCCTACGAGCAGTACTTC.